Sequencing of this T cell receptor (beta chain) was carried out in a study of OX40 agonist ivuxolimab in advanced cancers. Profiling relied on immunoSEQ multiplex PCR, and the TCRdb table lists in-frame clones only, not all of them. The sample lists roughly 2,900 clones; about 92% were seen once. Trimming cost V 3 bases and J 4 bases, with 9 bases left between them. The CDR3 has 13 residues. Germline V gene sequence: CDR1 SGHAT, CDR2 FQNNGV. The receptor comes from an adult with an advanced solid tumor such as melanoma, head and neck, liver or kidney cancer. The sample here was CD4+ or CD8+ T cells sorted from blood, taken in a trial of the OX40 agonist ivuxolimab. The V and J genes are TRBV11-2 and TRBJ1-2; D gene uncertain. DNA for the CDR3: TGTGCCAGCAGCTTGCCAGGTGCCTATGGCTACACCTTC. It is translated as CASSLPGAYGYTF. The complete variable domain, with remaining parts taken from reference TRBV11-2 and TRBJ1-2, reads EAGVAQSPRYKIIEKRQSVAFWCNPISGHATLYWYQQILGQGPKLLIQFQNNGVVDDSQLPKDRFSAERLKGVDSTLKIQPAKLEDSAVYLCASSLPGAYGYTFGSGTRLTVV.